Sequencing of this T cell receptor (beta chain) was carried out in a study of cytomegalovirus exposure and HLA in healthy donors. Study-wide findings and caveats: Presence/absence analyses treated sequencing depth as roughly uniform across donors. Cytomegalovirus status was reportedly diagnosed by the classifier with high sensitivity and specificity.

Details on this clone: Its matching antigen is unknown. At one end, the junction sequence differs from germline, possibly due to a read error.

The primer mix had 60 Vbeta and 13 Jbeta primers. Data came from immunoSEQ multiplex PCR; TCRdb stores just in-frame clones and leaves some out. The sample lists more than 80,000 clones, around 74% occurring once. Germline V lookup: CDR1 SSHAT, CDR2 FNYEAQ (reference sequence). This CDR3 contains 15 residues. The sample comprised PBMCs. J is TRBJ2-1 and V is TRBV7-7; 12 bases agree with TRBD1. The origin of this receptor is a woman between 65 and 79 years old in good health and CMV-seropositive. CDR3 bases: TGTGCTAGCAGCCTGGGGACAGGGGGCCAAAATGAGCAGTTCTTC. This encodes CASSLGTGGQNEQFF.